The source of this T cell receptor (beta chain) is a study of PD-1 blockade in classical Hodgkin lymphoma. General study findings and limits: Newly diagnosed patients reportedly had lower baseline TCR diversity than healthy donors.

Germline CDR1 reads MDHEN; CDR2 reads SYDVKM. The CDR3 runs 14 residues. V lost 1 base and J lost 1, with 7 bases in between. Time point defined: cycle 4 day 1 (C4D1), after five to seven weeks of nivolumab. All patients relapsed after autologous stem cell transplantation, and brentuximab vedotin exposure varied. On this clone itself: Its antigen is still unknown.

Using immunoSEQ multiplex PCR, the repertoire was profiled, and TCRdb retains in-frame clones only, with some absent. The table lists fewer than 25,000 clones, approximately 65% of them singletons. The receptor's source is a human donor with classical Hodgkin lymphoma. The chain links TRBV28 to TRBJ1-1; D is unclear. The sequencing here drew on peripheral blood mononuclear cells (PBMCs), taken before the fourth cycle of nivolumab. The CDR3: CASSLFATNTEAFF. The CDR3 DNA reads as TGTGCCAGCAGTTTATTTGCGACGAACACTGAAGCTTTCTTT.